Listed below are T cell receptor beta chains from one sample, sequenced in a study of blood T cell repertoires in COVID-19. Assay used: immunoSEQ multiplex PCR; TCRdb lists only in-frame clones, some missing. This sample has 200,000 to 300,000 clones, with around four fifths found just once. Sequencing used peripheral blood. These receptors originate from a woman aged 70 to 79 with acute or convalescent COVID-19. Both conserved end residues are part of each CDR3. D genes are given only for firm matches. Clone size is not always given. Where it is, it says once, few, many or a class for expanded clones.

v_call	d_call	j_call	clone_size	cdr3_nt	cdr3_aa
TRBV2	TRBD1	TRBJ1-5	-	TGTGCCAGCAGTGAAAGGACAGGGTGGCAGCCCCAGCATTTT	CASSERTGWQPQHF
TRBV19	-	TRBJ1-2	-	TGTGCCAGTAGATCGGGACAATCTAACTATGGCTACACCTTC	CASRSGQSNYGYTF
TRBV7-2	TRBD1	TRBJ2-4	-	TGTGCCAGCAGCCGGGACAGGGGCATTCAGTACTTC	CASSRDRGIQYF
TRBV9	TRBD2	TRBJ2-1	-	TGTGCCAGCAGCGTATCTAGCGGGGACTACAATGAGCAGTTCTTC	CASSVSSGDYNEQFF
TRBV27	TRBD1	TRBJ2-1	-	TGTGCCAGCAGTTTCGCCAGGGGGCACAATGAGCAGTTCTTC	CASSFARGHNEQFF
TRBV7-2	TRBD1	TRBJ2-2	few	TGTGCCAGCAGCTTAGCAGGGACAGGGCCTAGCCGCGGGGAGCTGTTTTTT	CASSLAGTGPSRGELFF
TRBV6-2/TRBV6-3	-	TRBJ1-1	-	TGTGCCAGCAGCTCCGGTTCAGGCTTGAACACTGAAGCTTTCTTT	CASSSGSGLNTEAFF
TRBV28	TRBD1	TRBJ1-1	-	TGTGCCAGCAGTTTAGACAGGGCTGAAGCTTTCTTT	CASSLDRAEAFF
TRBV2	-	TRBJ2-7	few	TGTGCCAGCAGTGAAGGTGTAGCCTACGAGCAGTACTTC	CASSEGVAYEQYF
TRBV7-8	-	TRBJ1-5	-	TGTGCCAGCAGCCCAAGAGATTATAGCAATCAGCCCCAGCATTTT	CASSPRDYSNQPQHF
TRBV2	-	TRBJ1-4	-	TGTGCCAGCAGTGAAGTTACGGGTCGGGATGAAAAACTGTTTTTT	CASSEVTGRDEKLFF
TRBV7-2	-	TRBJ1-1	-	TGTGCCAGCAGCTTATCCCGGGGTCTTGAAGCTTTCTTT	CASSLSRGLEAFF
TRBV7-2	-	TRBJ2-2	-	TGTGCCAGCAGCTTAATGGAAGGGGCCGGGGAGCTGTTTTTT	CASSLMEGAGELFF
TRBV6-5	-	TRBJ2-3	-	TGTGCCAGCAGTTACTCGGCGGGGCCGCCGGATACGCAGTATTTT	CASSYSAGPPDTQYF
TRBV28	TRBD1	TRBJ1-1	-	TGTGCCAGCAGTGTAAGCTCGACAGGGGAAGCTTTCTTT	CASSVSSTGEAFF
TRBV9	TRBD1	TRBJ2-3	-	TGTGCCAGCAGCGTAGTGGGACAGGTCACAGATACGCAGTATTTT	CASSVVGQVTDTQYF
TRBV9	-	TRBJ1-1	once	TGTGCCAGCAGCGTAGCGGGAAACACTGAAGCTTTCTTT	CASSVAGNTEAFF
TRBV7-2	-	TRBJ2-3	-	TGTGCCAGCAGCCCCTCCTTCACAGATACGCAGTATTTT	CASSPSFTDTQYF
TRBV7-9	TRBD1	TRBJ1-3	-	TGTGCCAGCAGCTTAAACAGGGGCAACACCATATATTTT	CASSLNRGNTIYF
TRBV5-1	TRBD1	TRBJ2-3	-	TGCGCCAGCAGCTCGGACAGGGGTGTCACAGATACGCAGTATTTT	CASSSDRGVTDTQYF
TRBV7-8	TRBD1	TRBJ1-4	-	TGTGCCAGCAGCTTAGAATACTCCGGGACAGGGATAGGTGAAAAACTGTTTTTT	CASSLEYSGTGIGEKLFF
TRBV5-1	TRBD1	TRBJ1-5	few	TGCGCCAGCAGCCTACAGGGGGACGATCAGCCCCAGCATTTT	CASSLQGDDQPQHF
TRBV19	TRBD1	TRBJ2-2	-	TGTGCCAGTACCACAGGGGGCATAGACACCGGGGAGCTGTTTTTT	CASTTGGIDTGELFF
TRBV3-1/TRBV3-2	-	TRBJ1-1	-	TGTGCCAGCAGCCACCGGGGAATAATGAACACTGAAGCTTTCTTT	CASSHRGIMNTEAFF
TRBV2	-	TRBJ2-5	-	TGTGCCAGCAGTGTTATGGCGGGGGCCCAAGAGACCCAGTACTTC	CASSVMAGAQETQYF
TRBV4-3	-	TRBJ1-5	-	TGCGCCAGCAGCCAAGACCCAGGGCGAGAGCAGCCCCAGCATTTT	CASSQDPGREQPQHF
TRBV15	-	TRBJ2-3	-	TGTGCCACCAGCAGAGATAGAACTTCACTTCGAGATACGCAGTATTTT	CATSRDRTSLRDTQYF
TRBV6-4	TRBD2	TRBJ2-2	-	TGTGCCAGCAGTGAGCGGGGGAGCACCGGGGAGCTGTTTTTT	CASSERGSTGELFF
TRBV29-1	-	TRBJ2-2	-	TGCAGCGTCTATAAGGGGGACACCGGGGAGCTGTTTTTT	CSVYKGDTGELFF
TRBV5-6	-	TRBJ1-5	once	TGTGCCAGCAGCTTGGGCAGGGGAAACAATCAGCCCCAGCATTTT	CASSLGRGNNQPQHF
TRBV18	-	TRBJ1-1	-	TGTGCCAGCTCACCAAGTAGGAGTGAAACTGAAGCTTTCTTT	CASSPSRSETEAFF
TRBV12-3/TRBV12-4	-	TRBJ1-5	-	TGTGCCAGCAGTCGGAGCAATCAGCCCCAGCATTTT	CASSRSNQPQHF
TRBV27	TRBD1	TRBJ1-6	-	TGTGCCAGCAGGACGACAGGGGAATCACCCCTCCACTTT	CASRTTGESPLHF
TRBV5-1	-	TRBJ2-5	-	TGCGCCAGCAGCTTGATTAAGCTTCCCCTGAAGACCCAGTACTTC	CASSLIKLPLKTQYF
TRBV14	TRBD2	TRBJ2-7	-	TGTGCCATCCTTACTAGCGGGGCCGACTACGAGCAGTACTTC	CAILTSGADYEQYF
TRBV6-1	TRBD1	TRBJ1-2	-	TGTGCCAGCAGTGACCGGGACAGGGGTTCCTATGGCTACACCTTC	CASSDRDRGSYGYTF
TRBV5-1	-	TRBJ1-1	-	TGCGCCAGCAGCTTAAGGTTGGGGGAGGGGTTCACTGAAGCTTTCTTT	CASSLRLGEGFTEAFF
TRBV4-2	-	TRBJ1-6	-	TGTGCCAGCAGCCGACAACAGTATAATTCACCCCTCCACTTT	CASSRQQYNSPLHF
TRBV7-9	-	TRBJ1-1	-	TGTGCCAGCAGCTTCTCGGTGAACACTGAAGCTTTCTTT	CASSFSVNTEAFF
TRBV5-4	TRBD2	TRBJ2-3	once	TGTGCCAGCAGCTTTTTCACTAGCGGGGGGTTAGCGACAGATACGCAGTATTTT	CASSFFTSGGLATDTQYF
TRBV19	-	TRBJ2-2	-	TGTGCCAGTAGTATAGAGGCCAGATACACCGGGGAGCTGTTTTTT	CASSIEARYTGELFF
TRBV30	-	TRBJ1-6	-	TGTGCCTGGAGTACGGGATTTCTTCAGAGCTCCTATAATTCACCCCTCCACTTT	CAWSTGFLQSSYNSPLHF
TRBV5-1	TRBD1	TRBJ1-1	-	TGCGCCAGCAGCTTGGGGGACAGGGGGATCACTGAAGCTTTCTTT	CASSLGDRGITEAFF
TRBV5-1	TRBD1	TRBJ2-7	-	TGCGCCAGCAGCTTAGGACAGGGGGCTCTCGAGCAGTACTTC	CASSLGQGALEQYF
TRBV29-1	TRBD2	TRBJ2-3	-	TGCAGCGTTACACTTATAGCGGGGGGCACAGATACGCAGTATTTT	CSVTLIAGGTDTQYF
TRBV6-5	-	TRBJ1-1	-	TGTGCCAGCAGTTACACGACGGGAGAAGCTTTCTTT	CASSYTTGEAFF
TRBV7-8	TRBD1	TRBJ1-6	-	TGTGCCAGCAGCTTAGGACAGGGGTCAGTTTCACCCCTCCACTTT	CASSLGQGSVSPLHF